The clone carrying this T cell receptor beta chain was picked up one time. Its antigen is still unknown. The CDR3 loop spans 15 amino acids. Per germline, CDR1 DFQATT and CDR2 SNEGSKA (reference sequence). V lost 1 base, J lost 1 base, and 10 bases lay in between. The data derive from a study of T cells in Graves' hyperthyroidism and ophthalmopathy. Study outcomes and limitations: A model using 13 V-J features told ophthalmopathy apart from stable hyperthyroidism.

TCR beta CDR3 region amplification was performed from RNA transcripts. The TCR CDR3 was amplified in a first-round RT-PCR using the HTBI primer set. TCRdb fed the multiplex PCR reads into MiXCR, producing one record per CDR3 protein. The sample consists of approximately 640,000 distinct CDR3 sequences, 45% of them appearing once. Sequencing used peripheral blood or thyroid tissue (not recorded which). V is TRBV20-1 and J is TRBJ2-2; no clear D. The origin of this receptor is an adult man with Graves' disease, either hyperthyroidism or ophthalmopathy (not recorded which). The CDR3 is CSARASEVNTGELFF. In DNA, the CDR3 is TGCAGTGCTAGAGCCAGCGAGGTGAACACCGGGGAGCTGTTTTTT.